Ten or more counts support the clone carrying this T cell receptor (beta chain). The V and J ends lost 11 bases and 3 bases respectively, with 16 bases between them. The CDR3 runs to 13 residues. Per the germline V gene, CDR1 is MNHEY and CDR2 is SVGEGT. The source of the sample is a study of low-dose radiotherapy and immunotherapy resistance in tumors. TRAV- and TRBV-specific primers, spanning alpha and beta chains, primed first-strand cDNA. For amplifying TCRs, the PCR ran for approximately 18 cycles with Phusion, which was used together with a constant-region primer and the adapter on the V primers. TCRdb called the reads again in MiXCR, with one record for every CDR3 protein. The sample gives some 71,000 distinct CDR3 sequences, less than 40% of which show up once; approximately 10% is in the top ten. The time point is: before trial treatment.

J is TRBJ1-1 and V is TRBV6-2 or TRBV6-3, with D possibly being TRBD1 (5 bases). The sequencing used PBMCs, collected before treatment. This TCR derives from a female donor with ovarian cancer. The CDR3 reads CAGRWGRDTEAFF. Written as DNA, the CDR3 is TGTGCCGGACGTTGGGGGAGGGACACTGAAGCTTTCTTT.